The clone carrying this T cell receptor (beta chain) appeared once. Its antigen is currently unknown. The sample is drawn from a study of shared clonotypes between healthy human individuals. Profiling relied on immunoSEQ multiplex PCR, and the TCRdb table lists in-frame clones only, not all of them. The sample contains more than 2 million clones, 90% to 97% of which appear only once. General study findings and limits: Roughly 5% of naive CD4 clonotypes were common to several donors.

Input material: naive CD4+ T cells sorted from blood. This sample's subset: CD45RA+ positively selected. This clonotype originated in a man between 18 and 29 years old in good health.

The CDR3: CASSGSRAEYTQYF. CDR3 in DNA: TGTGCCAGCAGTGGGAGTCGGGCGGAATATACGCAGTATTTT. This chain joins TRBV2 and TRBJ2-3, with unresolved D. CDR1 is SNHLY, CDR2 FYNNEI, per germline. This CDR3 is built from 14 residues. Trimming removed 4 bases at V and 7 bases at J, with 15 bases between.